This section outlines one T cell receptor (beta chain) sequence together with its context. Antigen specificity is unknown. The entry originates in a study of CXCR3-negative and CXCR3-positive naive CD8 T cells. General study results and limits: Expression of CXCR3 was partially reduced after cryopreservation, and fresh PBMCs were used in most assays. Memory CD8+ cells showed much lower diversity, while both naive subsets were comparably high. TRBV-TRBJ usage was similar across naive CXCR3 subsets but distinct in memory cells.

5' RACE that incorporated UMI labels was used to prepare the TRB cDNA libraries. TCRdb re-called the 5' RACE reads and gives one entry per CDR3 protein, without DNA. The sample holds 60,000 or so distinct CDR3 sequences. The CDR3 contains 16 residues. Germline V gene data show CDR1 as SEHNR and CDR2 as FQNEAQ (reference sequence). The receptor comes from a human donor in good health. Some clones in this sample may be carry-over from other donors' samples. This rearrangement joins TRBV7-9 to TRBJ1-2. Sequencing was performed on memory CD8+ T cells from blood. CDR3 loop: CASSAGLREDNYGYTF. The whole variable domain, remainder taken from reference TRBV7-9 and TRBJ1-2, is DTGVSQNPRHKITKRGQNVTFRCDPISEHNRLYWYRQTLGQGPEFLTYFQNEAQLEKSRLLSDRFSAERPKGSFSTLEIQRTEQGDSAMYLCASSAGLREDNYGYTFGSGTRLTVV.